Below are 7 T cell receptor beta chains sequenced from a single sample in a study of Ad26.COV2.S vaccination and SARS-CoV-2 variants. Libraries were prepared by immunoSEQ multiplex PCR; TCRdb keeps only in-frame clonotypes and omits some of them. The sample has just over 350,000 clones; 92% are singletons. Sample: peripheral blood, taken after recovery from COVID-19. These receptors were obtained from a human donor who had recovered from COVID-19.

Here the CDR3 reads CASSYSLDGDTQYF. CDR3 DNA: TGTGCCAGCAGTTACTCGTTAGATGGGGATACGCAGTATTTT. V and J are TRBV6-5 and TRBJ2-3; no reliable D call. The ends were cut back, 0 bases at V and 6 bases at J, with 10 bases in the middle. Germline-derived CDR1 and CDR2 are MNHEY and SVGAGI. This CDR3 is 14 amino acids long.

The J gene is TRBJ2-1, the V gene TRBV27; TRBD1 agrees at 7 bases. Germline lookup yields CDR1 MNHEY and CDR2 SMNVEV (reference sequence). Trimming took 4 bases from V and 0 from J; bases not matched to a gene: 9. The length of the CDR3 is 17 residues. CDR3 sequence reads: CASSSGQAISSYNEQFF. The CDR3 DNA sequence: TGTGCCAGCAGTTCCGGACAGGCCATCAGCTCCTACAATGAGCAGTTCTTC.

V usage is TRBV10-3 and J usage is TRBJ2-5; 8 bases map to TRBD2. The CDR3 runs 15 residues. Germline values: CDR1 ENHRY, CDR2 SYGVKD. The V segment lost 2 bases and the J segment 5 bases; nucleotides outside the gene matches: 7. The CDR3 DNA reads as TGTGCCATCAGTGAGCCGGGGGGGGGCTTGGAGACCCAGTACTTC. It translates to CAISEPGGGLETQYF.

The table lists this clone with a count of one. V gene TRBV2 combines with J gene TRBJ2-3; 8 bases agree with TRBD1. The CDR3 covers 16 residues. V lost 6 bases, J lost 4 bases, and 12 bases stayed unmatched. The germline V gene encodes CDR1 SNHLY and CDR2 FYNNEI. This CDR3 is CASRNLDRGKADTQYF. CDR3 DNA: TGTGCCAGCAGAAACTTAGACAGGGGAAAGGCAGATACGCAGTATTTT. Filled out from reference TRBV2 and TRBJ2-3, the complete variable domain reads EPEVTQTPSHQVTQMGQEVILRCVPISNHLYFYWYRQILGQKVEFLVSFYNNEISEKSEIFDDQFSVERPDGSNFTLKIRSTKLEDSAMYFCASRNLDRGKADTQYFGPGTRLTVL.

This chain connects TRBV11-3 to TRBJ1-3; D not resolved. Germline V gene sequence: CDR1 SGHNT, CDR2 YENEEA. Trimming took 5 bases from V and 0 from J, leaving 8 bases between them. CDR3 length: 14 residues. The CDR3, as DNA: TGTGCCAGCAGCGAACAGCGCTCTGGAAACACCATATATTTT. This translates into CASSEQRSGNTIYF.

The chain combines TRBV7-2 with TRBJ2-2; 15 bases align to TRBD2. Per germline, CDR1 SGHTA and CDR2 FQGNSA. The CDR3 has 17 amino acids. Unmatched junction bases numbered 8, after V lost 6 bases and J lost 6 bases. The CDR3 sequence is CASSRRRTSGGAGELFF. The DNA for the CDR3 is TGTGCCAGCAGTCGACGAAGGACTAGCGGGGGGGCCGGGGAGCTGTTTTTT.

V is TRBV9 and J is TRBJ2-3; D gene uncertain. V lost 2 bases, J lost 0 bases, and 10 bases lay in between. This CDR3 has 15 amino acids. CDR1 and CDR2 from the germline V gene are SGDLS and YYNGEE. The CDR3 loop reads CASSVNTRSTDTQYF. As DNA, the CDR3 is TGTGCCAGCAGCGTCAACACAAGAAGCACAGATACGCAGTATTTT.